The clone carrying this T cell receptor (beta chain) appeared a single time. Antigen unknown. The data originate from a study of T cell responses to AZD1222 COVID-19 vaccine. Points from the study as a whole: At baseline, just a handful of AZD1222 recipients tested seropositive. Dominant CD4 TCR responses targeted spike regions 160-218 and 743-854. There were mostly white British donors and more females than males, and clonal diversity was possibly underestimated.

Recipients boosted at about 4 weeks or about 12 weeks are pooled. The data were produced by immunoSEQ multiplex PCR, yet TCRdb's version contains in-frame clones alone and is incomplete. The sample lists some 110,000 clones; 70% to 90% were seen once. Trimming left V 7 bases short and J 7 bases short, with 10 bases between. This CDR3 has 12 residues. This clonotype was obtained from an adult who received the AZD1222 COVID-19 vaccine. The chain combines TRBV12-3 or TRBV12-4 with TRBJ1-4; possible D gene TRBD1, 5 bases. This specimen consisted of peripheral blood, obtained 28 days after the second AZD1222 dose. In nucleotides, the CDR3 is TGTGCCAGCACCAGGGTTGGTGAAAAACTGTTTTTT. Amino acid sequence: CASTRVGEKLFF.